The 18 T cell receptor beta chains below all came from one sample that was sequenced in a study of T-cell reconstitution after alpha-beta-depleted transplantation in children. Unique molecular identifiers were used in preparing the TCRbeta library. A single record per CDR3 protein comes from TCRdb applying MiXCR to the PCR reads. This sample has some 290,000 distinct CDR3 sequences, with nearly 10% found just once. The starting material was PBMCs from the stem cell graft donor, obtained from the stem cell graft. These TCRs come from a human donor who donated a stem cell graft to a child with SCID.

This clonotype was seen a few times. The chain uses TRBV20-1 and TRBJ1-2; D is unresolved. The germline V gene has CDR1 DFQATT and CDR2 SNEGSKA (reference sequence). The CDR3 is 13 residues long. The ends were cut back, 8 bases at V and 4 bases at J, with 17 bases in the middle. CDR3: CSQRMEVGYGYTF. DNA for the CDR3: TGCAGTCAAAGAATGGAGGTCGGCTATGGCTACACCTTC.

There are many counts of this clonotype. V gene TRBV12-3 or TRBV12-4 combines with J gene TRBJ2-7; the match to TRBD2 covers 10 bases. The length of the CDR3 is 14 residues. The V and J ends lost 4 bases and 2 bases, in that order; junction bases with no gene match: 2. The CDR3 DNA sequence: TGTGCCAGCAGTTCTAGCGGGAGCACCTACGAGCAGTACTTC. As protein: CASSSSGSTYEQYF.

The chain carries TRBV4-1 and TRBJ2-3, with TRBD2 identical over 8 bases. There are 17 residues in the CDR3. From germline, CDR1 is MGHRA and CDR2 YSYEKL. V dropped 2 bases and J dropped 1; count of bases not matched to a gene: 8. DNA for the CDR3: TGCGCCAGCAGCCAAACCCCTCCGGGGGGGGGCACAGATACGCAGTATTTT. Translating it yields CASSQTPPGGGTDTQYF.

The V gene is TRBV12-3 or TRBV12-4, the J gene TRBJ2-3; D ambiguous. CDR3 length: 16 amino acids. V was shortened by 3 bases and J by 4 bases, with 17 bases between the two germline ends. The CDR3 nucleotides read TGTGCCAGCAGTTTTGGACGACCCCTCCTGCCAGATACGCAGTATTTT. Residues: CASSFGRPLLPDTQYF.

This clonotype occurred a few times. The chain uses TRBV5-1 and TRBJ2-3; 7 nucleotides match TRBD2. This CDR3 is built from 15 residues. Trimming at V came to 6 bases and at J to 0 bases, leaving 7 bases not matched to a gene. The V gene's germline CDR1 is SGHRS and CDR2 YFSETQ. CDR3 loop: CASMSGAHSTDTQYF. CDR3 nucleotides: TGCGCCAGCATGAGCGGGGCCCATAGCACAGATACGCAGTATTTT.

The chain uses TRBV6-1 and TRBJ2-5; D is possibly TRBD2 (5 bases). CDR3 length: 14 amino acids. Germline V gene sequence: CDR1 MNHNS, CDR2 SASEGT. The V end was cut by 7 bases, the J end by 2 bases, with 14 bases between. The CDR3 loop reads CASTPAEGQETQYF. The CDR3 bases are TGTGCCAGCACCCCAGCCGAGGGACAAGAGACCCAGTACTTC.

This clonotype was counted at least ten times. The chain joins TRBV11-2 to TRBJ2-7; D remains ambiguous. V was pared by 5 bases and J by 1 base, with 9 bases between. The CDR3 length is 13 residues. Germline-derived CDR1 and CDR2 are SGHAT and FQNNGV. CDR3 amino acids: CASSLSTSYEQYF. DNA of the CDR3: TGTGCCAGCAGCCTAAGCACTTCCTACGAGCAGTACTTC.

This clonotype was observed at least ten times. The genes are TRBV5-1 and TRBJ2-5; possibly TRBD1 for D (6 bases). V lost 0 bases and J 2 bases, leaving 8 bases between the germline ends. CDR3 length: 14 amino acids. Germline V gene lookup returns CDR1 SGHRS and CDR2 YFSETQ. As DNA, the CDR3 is TGCGCCAGCAGCTTGGGGACAGTTCAAGAGACCCAGTACTTC. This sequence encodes CASSLGTVQETQYF.

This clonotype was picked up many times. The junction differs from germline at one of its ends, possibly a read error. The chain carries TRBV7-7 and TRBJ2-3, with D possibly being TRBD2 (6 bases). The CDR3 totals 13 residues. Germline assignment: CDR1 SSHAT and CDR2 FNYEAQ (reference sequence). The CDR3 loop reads CASSYGGTDTQYF. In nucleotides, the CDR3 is TGTGCTAGCAGCTACGGGGGTACAGATACGCAGTATTTT. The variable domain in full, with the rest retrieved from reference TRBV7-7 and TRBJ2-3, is GAGVSQSPRYKVTKRGQDVTLRCDPISSHATLYWYQQALGQGPEFLTYFNYEAQPDKSGLPSDRFSAERPEGSISTLTIQRTEQRDSAMYRCASSYGGTDTQYFGPGTRLTVL.

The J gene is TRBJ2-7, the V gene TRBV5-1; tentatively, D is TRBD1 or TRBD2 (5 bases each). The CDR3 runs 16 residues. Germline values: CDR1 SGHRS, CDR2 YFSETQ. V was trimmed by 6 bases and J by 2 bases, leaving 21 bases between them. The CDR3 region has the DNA TGCGCCAGCATCGGGGCGAGGCAACCTGAACCCTACGAGCAGTACTTC. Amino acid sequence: CASIGARQPEPYEQYF.

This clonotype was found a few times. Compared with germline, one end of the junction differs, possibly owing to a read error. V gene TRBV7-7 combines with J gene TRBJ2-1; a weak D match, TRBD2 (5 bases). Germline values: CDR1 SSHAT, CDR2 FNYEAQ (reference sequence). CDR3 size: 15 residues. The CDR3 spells CASSLSLGRNNEQFF. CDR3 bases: TGTGCTAGCAGCTTAAGCCTGGGGAGAAACAATGAGCAGTTCTTC.

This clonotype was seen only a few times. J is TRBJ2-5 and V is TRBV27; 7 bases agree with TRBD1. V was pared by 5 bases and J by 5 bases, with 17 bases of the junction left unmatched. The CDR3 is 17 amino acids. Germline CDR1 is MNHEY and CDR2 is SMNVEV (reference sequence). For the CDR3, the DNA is TGTGCCAGCAGTCCCACCGCTACAGGGGACGGAAGGGAGACCCAGTACTTC. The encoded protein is CASSPTATGDGRETQYF.

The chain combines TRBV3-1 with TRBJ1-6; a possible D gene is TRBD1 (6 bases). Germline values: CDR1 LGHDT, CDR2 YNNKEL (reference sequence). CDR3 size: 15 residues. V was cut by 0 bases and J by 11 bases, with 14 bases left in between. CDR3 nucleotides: TGTGCCAGCAGCCAAGACGACCCGGACAGTACACCCCTCCACTTT. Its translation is CASSQDDPDSTPLHF.

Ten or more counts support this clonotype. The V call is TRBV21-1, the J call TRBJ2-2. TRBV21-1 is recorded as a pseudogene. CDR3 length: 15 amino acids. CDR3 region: CASRHSRLNTGELFF. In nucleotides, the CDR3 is TGTGCCAGCAGACATTCCAGACTTAACACCGGGGAGCTGTTTTTT.

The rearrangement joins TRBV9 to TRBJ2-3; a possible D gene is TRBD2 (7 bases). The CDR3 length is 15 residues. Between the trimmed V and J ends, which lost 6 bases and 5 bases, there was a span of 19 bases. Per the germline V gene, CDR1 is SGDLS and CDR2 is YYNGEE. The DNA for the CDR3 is TGTGCCAGCACACAATCGAGGGGGGGAAAAGATACGCAGTATTTT. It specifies CASTQSRGGKDTQYF.

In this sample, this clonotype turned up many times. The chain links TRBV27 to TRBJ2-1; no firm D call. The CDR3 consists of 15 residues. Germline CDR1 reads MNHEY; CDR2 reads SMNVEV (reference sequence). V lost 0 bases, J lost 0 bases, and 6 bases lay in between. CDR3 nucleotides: TGTGCCAGCAGTTTATCGCGGAGCTCCTACAATGAGCAGTTCTTC. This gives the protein CASSLSRSSYNEQFF.

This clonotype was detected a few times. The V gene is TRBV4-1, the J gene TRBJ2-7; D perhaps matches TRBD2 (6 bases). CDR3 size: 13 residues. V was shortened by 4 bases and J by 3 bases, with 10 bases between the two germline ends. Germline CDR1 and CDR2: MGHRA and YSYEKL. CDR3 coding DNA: TGCGCCAGCAGCCCGGGGGAGTTCTACGAGCAGTACTTC. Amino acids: CASSPGEFYEQYF.

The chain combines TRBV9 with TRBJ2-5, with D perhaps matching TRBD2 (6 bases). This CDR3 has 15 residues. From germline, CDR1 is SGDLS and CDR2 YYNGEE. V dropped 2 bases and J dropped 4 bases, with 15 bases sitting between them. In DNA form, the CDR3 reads TGTGCCAGCAGCGTTTCGGGGGACCCTAGAGAGACCCAGTACTTC. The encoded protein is CASSVSGDPRETQYF. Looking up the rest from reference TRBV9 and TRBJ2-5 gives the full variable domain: DSGVTQTPKHLITATGQRVTLRCSPRSGDLSVYWYQQSLDQGLQFLIQYYNGEERAKGNILERFSAQQFPDLHSELNLSSLELGDSALYFCASSVSGDPRETQYFGPGTRLLVL.